Reported below is one TCR beta chain. The data originate from a study of regulatory T cells in long-lasting Graves disease. Per germline, CDR1 SGHRS and CDR2 YFSETQ. Unmatched junction bases numbered 10, after V lost 4 bases and J lost 0 bases. The CDR3 runs to 19 residues. Indicated time point: newly diagnosed GD, antithyroid drugs for less than 3 months. Preparation of the TCR library used RNA extracted from PBMCs. Guidelines of the American Thyroid Association were used to diagnose Graves' disease. Building of the TCR beta libraries involved iRepertoire HTBI primers and Arm-PCR of CDR3 regions. TCRdb processed the multiplex PCR reads anew with MiXCR; each CDR3 protein has one entry. In the table there are more than 400,000 distinct CDR3 sequences, 16% of which are singletons. These data were also filed under a second study, of T cells in Graves' hyperthyroidism and ophthalmopathy. Per that study: Among thyroid clonotypes expanded above 0.001, most also appeared in blood. Using 13 V-J features, a model discriminated ophthalmopathy from stable hyperthyroidism.

V gene TRBV5-1 combines with J gene TRBJ2-3; 14 nucleotides align to TRBD2. The sample was peripheral blood mononuclear cells (PBMCs), taken at new diagnosis, from a patient treated with antithyroid drugs. This sequence was found in a man aged 35 to 55 with Graves disease. CDR3 nucleotides: TGCGCCAGCAGCATAGGACTAGCGGGAGGAGGTCCGAGCACAGATACGCAGTATTTT. This encodes CASSIGLAGGGPSTDTQYF.